This T cell receptor beta chain emerged from a study of memory CD4+ T cells and cytomegalovirus serostatus. TCRdb's copy holds only in-frame clones and misses some; the assay was immunoSEQ multiplex PCR. The data show tens of thousands of clones, roughly 80% seen once. Single viable CD3+CD4+CD8-CD45RO+ cells were sorted as the memory CD4+ T cells. Positive selection with CD4 microbeads enriched total CD4+ T cells. Trimming removed 2 bases at V and 4 bases at J, with 8 bases between. Per the germline V gene, CDR1 is MNHNS and CDR2 is SASEGT. CDR3 length: 14 amino acids. This sequence was found in an adult in good health and CMV-seronegative. The sample was memory CD4+ T cells from blood. V and J are TRBV6-1 and TRBJ2-2, with D hard to call. In DNA, the CDR3 is TGTGCCAGCAGTGAAACTCCGGCCACCGGGGAGCTGTTTTTT. It is translated as CASSETPATGELFF.